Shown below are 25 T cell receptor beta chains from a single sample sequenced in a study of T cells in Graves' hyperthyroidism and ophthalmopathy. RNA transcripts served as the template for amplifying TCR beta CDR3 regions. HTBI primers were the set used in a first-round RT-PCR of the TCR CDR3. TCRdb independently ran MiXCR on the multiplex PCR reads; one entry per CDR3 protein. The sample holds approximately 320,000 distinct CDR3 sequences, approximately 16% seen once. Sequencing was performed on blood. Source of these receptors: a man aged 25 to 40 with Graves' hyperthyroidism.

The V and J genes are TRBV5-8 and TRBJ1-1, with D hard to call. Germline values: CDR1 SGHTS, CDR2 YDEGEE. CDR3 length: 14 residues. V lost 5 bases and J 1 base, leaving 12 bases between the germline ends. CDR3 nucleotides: TGTGCCAGCAGTCGCCTGACGGGGAACACTGAAGCTTTCTTT. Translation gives CASSRLTGNTEAFF.

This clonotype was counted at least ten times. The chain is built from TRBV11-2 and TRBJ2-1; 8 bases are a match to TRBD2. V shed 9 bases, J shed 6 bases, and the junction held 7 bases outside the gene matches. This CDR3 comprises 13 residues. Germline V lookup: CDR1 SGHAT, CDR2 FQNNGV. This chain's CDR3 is CASDPGLVNEQFF. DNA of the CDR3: TGTGCCAGTGATCCGGGACTAGTCAATGAGCAGTTCTTC.

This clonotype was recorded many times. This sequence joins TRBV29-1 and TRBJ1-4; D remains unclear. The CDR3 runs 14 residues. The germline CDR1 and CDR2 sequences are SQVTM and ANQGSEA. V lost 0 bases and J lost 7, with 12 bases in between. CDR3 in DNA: TGCAGCGTTGAAGATGACTGGTCGGGTGAAAAACTGTTTTTT. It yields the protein CSVEDDWSGEKLFF.

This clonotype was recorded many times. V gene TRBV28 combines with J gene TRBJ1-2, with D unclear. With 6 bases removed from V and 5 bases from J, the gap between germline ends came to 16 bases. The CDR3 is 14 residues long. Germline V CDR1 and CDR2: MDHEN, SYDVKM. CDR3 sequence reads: CASRAPGPSYGYTF. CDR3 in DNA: TGTGCCAGCAGGGCCCCCGGGCCCTCTTATGGCTACACCTTC.

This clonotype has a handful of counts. CDR3 protein: CAWSYSTGDYGYTF. The CDR3 coding sequence is TGTGCCTGGAGCTATTCAACAGGGGACTATGGCTACACCTTC. The rearrangement links TRBV30 to TRBJ1-2; 7 bases agree with TRBD1. The CDR3 length is 14 residues. V lost 3 bases and J lost 3; bases outside the gene matches: 7. Germline V gene sequence: CDR1 GTSNPN, CDR2 SVGIG (reference sequence).

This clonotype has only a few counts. CDR3 sequence reads: CASSLTGRTEAFF. The CDR3 bases are TGTGCCAGCAGTTTAACAGGGAGGACTGAAGCTTTCTTT. The chain uses TRBV27 and TRBJ1-1, with D possibly TRBD1 on 6 matching bases. Germline lookup yields CDR1 MNHEY and CDR2 SMNVEV (reference sequence). The CDR3 loop spans 13 amino acids. The V gene lost 2 bases and the J gene lost 5 bases, with 9 bases spanning the gap.

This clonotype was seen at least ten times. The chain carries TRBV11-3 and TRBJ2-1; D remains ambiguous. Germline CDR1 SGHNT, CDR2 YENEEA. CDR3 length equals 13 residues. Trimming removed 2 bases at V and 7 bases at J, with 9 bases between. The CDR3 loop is CASSLFVENEQFF. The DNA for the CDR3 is TGTGCCAGCAGCTTATTTGTAGAAAATGAGCAGTTCTTC.

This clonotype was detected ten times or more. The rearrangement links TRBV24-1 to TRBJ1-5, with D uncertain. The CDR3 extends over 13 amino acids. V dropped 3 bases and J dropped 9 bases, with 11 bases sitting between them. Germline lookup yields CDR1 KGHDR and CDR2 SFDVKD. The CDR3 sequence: CATSDRSARPQHF. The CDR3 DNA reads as TGTGCCACCAGTGATCGCTCGGCGCGGCCCCAGCATTTT.

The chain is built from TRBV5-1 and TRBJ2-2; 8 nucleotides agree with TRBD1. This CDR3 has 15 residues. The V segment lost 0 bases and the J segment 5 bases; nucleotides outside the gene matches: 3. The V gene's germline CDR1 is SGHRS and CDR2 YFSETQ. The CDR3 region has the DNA TGCGCCAGCAGCTTGGCCGGACAGGGTACCGGGGAGCTGTTTTTT. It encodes CASSLAGQGTGELFF. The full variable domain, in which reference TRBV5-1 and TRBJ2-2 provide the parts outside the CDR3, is KAGVTQTPRYLIKTRGQQVTLSCSPISGHRSVSWYQQTPGQGLQFLFEYFSETQRNKGNFPGRFSGRQFSNSRSEMNVSTLELGDSALYLCASSLAGQGTGELFFGEGSRLTVL.

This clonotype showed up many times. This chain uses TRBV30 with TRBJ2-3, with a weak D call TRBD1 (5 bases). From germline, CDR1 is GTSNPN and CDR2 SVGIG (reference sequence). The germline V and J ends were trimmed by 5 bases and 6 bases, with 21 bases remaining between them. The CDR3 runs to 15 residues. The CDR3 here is CAWSALGALGDTQYF. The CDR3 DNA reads TGTGCCTGGTCCGCTCTAGGGGCCCTAGGGGATACGCAGTATTTT.

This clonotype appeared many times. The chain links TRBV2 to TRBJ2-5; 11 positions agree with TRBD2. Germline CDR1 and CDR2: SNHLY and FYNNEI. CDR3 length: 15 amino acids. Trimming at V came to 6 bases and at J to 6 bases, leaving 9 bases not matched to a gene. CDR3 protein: CASSALAGGAQTQYF. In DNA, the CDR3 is TGTGCCAGCAGCGCCCTAGCGGGAGGTGCGCAGACCCAGTACTTC.

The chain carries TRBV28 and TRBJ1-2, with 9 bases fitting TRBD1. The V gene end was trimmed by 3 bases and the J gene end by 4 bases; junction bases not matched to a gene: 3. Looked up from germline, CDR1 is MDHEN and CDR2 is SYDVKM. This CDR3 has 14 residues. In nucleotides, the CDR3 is TGTGCCAGCAGTTTCGGGACAGGGTCCTATGGCTACACCTTC. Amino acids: CASSFGTGSYGYTF.

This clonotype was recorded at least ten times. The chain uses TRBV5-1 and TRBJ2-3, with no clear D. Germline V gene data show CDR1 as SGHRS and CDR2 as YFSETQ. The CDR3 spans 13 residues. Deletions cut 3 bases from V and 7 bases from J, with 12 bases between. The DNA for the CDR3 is TGCGCCAGCAGCTCTGGTCGTCGCAATACGCAGTATTTT. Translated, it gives CASSSGRRNTQYF.

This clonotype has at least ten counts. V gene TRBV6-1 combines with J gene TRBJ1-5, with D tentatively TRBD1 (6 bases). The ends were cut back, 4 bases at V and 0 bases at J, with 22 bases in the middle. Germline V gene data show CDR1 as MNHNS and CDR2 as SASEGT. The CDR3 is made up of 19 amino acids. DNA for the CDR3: TGTGCCAGCAGTGCTCCCGACGGGGGGCCGTACTATAGCAATCAGCCCCAGCATTTT. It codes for CASSAPDGGPYYSNQPQHF.

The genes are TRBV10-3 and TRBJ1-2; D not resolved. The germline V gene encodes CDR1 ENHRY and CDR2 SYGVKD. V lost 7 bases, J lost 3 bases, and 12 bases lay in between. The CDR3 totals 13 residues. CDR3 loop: CAITNHGHYGYTF. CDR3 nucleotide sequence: TGTGCCATCACCAACCACGGTCACTATGGCTACACCTTC.

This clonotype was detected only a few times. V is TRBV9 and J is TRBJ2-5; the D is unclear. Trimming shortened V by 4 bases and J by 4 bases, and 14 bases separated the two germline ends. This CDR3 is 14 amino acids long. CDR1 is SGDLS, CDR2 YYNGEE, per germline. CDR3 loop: CASSSTDLPETQYF. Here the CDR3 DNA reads TGTGCCAGCAGCTCCACCGACTTGCCAGAGACCCAGTACTTC. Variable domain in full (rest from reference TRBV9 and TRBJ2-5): DSGVTQTPKHLITATGQRVTLRCSPRSGDLSVYWYQQSLDQGLQFLIQYYNGEERAKGNILERFSAQQFPDLHSELNLSSLELGDSALYFCASSSTDLPETQYFGPGTRLLVL.

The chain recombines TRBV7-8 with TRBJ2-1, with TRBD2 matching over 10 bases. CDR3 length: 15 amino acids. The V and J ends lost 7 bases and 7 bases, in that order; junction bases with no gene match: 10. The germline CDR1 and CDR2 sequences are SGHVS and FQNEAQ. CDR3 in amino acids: CASILRASGSNEQFF. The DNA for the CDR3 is TGTGCCAGCATCCTCAGGGCTAGCGGGAGTAATGAGCAGTTCTTC.

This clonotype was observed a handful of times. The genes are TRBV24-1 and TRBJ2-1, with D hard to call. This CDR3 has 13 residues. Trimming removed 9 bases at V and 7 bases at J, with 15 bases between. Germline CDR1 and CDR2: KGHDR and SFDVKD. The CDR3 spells CATSWSLENEQFF. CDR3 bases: TGTGCCACCTCTTGGAGCCTGGAGAATGAGCAGTTCTTC.

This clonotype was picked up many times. CDR3: CASSLAGDMNTEAFF. The CDR3 DNA reads TGTGCCAGCAGCTTAGCGGGGGACATGAACACTGAAGCTTTCTTT. The chain carries TRBV7-9 and TRBJ1-1, with TRBD1 as a possible D gene (6 bases). With 0 bases removed from V and 0 bases from J, the gap between germline ends came to 8 bases. The CDR3 contains 15 residues. CDR1 SEHNR and CDR2 FQNEAQ come from the germline V gene (reference sequence).

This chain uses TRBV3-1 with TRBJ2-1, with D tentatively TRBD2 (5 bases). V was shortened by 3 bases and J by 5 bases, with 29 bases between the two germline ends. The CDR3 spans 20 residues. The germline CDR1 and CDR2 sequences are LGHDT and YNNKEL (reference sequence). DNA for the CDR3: TGTGCCAGCAGCCACGTAACTAGAAGCTCTCGCGGTCGGACGGACAATGAGCAGTTCTTC. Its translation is CASSHVTRSSRGRTDNEQFF.

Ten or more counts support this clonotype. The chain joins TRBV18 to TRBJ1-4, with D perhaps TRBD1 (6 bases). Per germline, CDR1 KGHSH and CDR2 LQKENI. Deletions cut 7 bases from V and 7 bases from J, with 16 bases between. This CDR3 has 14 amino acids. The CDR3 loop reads CASFAGGLGEKLFF. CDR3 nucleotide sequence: TGTGCCAGCTTCGCCGGGGGGCTTGGTGAAAAACTGTTTTTT.

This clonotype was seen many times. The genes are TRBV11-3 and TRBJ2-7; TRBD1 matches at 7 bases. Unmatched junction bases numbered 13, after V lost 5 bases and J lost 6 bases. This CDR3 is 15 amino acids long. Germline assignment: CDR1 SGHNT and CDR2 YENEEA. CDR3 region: CASSVPRQGVGEQYF. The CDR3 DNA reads TGTGCCAGCAGCGTCCCGCGACAGGGAGTCGGCGAGCAGTACTTC.

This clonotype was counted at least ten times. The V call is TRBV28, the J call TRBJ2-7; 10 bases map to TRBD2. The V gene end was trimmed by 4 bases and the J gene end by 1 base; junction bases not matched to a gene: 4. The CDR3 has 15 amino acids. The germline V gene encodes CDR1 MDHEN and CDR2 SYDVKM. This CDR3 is CASSSAGGRSYEQYF. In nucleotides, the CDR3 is TGTGCCAGCAGTTCAGCGGGAGGGAGGTCCTACGAGCAGTACTTC.

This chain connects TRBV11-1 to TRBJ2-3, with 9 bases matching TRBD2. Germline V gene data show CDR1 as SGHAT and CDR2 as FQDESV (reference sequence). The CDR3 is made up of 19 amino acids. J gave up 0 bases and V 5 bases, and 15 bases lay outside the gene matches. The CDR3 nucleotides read TGTGCCAGCAGCCAAGAATGGCTTTTTAGCGGGAGTAGCACAGATACGCAGTATTTT. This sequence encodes CASSQEWLFSGSSTDTQYF. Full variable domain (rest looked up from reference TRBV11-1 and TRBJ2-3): EAEVAQSPRYKITEKSQAVAFWCDPISGHATLYWYRQILGQGPELLVQFQDESVVDDSQLPKDRFSAERLKGVDSTLKIQPAELGDSAMYLCASSQEWLFSGSSTDTQYFGPGTRLTVL.

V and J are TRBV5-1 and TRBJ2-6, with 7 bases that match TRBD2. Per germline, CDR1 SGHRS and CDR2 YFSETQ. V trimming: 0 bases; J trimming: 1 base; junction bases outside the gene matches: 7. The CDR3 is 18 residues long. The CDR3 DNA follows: TGCGCCAGCAGCTTGGCAGCGGGATGGGGATCTGGGGCCAACGTCCTGACTTTC. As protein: CASSLAAGWGSGANVLTF.